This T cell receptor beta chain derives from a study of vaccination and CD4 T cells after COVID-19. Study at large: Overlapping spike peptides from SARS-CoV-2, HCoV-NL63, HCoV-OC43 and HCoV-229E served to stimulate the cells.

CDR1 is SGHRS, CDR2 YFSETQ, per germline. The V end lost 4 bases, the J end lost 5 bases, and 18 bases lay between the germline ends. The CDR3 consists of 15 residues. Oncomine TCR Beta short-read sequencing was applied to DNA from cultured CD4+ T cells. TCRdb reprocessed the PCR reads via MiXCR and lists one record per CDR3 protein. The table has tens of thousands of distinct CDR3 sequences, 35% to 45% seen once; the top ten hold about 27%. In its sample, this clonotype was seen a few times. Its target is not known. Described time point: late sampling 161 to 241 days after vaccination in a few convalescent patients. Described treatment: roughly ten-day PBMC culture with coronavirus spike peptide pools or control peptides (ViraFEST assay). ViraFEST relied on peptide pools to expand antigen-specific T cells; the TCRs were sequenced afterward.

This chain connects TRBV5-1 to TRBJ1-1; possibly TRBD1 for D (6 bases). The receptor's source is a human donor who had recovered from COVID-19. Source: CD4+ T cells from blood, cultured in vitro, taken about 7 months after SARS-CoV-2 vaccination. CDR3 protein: CASSGGRGLDTEAFF. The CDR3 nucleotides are TGCGCCAGCAGCGGGGGTCGGGGGCTTGATACTGAAGCTTTCTTT.